This record looks at one T cell receptor beta chain sequence and its context. The table lists this clonotype with a few counts. The antigen it recognizes is unknown. Qualities for individual bases were not recorded, and no much larger clone is one base off. This entry belongs to a study of regulatory T cells in long-lasting Graves disease (dated by TCRdb to about 2021). Context from the whole study: Persistent Graves' disease meant more than 5 years of antithyroid drug treatment with TSH receptor autoantibodies that stayed positive. A total of about 33 samples underwent TCR sequencing: around 13 from persistent and roughly 20 from newly diagnosed Graves' disease patients. The study was conducted in China and was registered as a clinical trial. Peripheral blood TCR sequencing and RNA sequencing compared persistent Graves' disease patients with newly diagnosed Graves' disease patients. In the clinical cohort, patients with persistent Graves' disease had used antithyroid drugs for an average of roughly 10 years. What the research found in general, with its limitations: Sequencing and analysis were limited to the TCR beta chain. The small sample size was acknowledged by the authors as a limitation that may reduce accuracy. The study examined only peripheral blood because the primary lesion, thyroid tissue, could not be accessed. Preferential use of TRBV28, TRBJ1-2 and TRBJ2-5 was observed in persistent disease, whereas TRBV20-1 and TRBJ2-1 were favored in newly diagnosed disease. Persistent Graves' disease patients showed lower TCR Shannon entropy and fewer highly expanded clones than newly diagnosed patients, suggesting clonal expansion. Persistent patients shared more public clonotypes among themselves (roughly 2,700) than newly diagnosed patients did (more than 850).

The germline V gene (reference sequence) supplies CDR1 DFQATT and CDR2 SNEGSKA. Germline trimming amounts to 6 bases on V and 7 bases on J, with 17 as the count of junction bases outside the gene matches. The CDR3, cysteine through phenylalanine, is 16 amino acids long. The read is trimmed to its CDR3 DNA, 48 bases read in frame from base 1. Library construction relied on multiplex PCR. Sequencing relied on an Illumina HiSeq 4000. CDR3 regions were amplified by Arm-PCR with iRepertoire HTBI primers to construct TCR beta libraries. Gel purification was performed on PCR products prior to sequencing. Concerning the study's data processing: Gene usage analysis of CDR3 amino acid clonotypes used the roughly 62 TRBV and 11 to 15 TRBJ segments found across samples. COPE and FqMerger were used to merge the filtered high-quality paired reads into contigs. Contigs were aligned with BLAST to IMGT TRBV, TRBD and TRBJ reference genes, and CDR3 was defined per IMGT. Clonotypes above 0.1% frequency were classified as highly expanded clones. Shannon entropy was used to measure repertoire diversity, and the Gini coefficient was used to measure V-J evenness. Public clonotypes were defined as clonotypes shared by more than one individual. The raw public data were reprocessed by TCRdb itself: fastp quality trimming at Q25, MiXCR clonotype calling, in-frame beta chains only. Rows are combined by CDR3 protein, so each entry shows the most common genes and DNA. TCRdb assigned the V and J calls; the authors' analysis was not used. The sample profile shows 500,000 to 800,000 distinct CDR3 sequences; 25% to 30% of them were found once. The ten largest clones capture about 42% of the sample.

What the time point label conveys for this sample: persistent/refractory GD, antithyroid drugs over 5 years with positive TRAb. RNA was extracted from PBMCs in TRIzol for both TCR sequencing and RNA sequencing. The diagnosis of Graves' disease followed American Thyroid Association guidelines. Patients for the study were recruited at an endocrinology department in Xi'an, China. From each patient, approximately 10 milliliters of peripheral blood was collected into an EDTA anticoagulant tube. Ficoll Paque Plus density gradient separation was used to isolate PBMCs, and no further T cell sorting was done. An Agilent 2100 Bioanalyzer and agarose gel were used to check RNA quality, while a NanoDrop 2000 measured RNA concentration.

The rearranged chain carries TRBV20-1 and TRBJ2-7; 11 bases in the middle match TRBD2. The source material was peripheral blood mononuclear cells (PBMCs), sampled when the disease was refractory, from a patient treated with antithyroid drugs. The sequence was obtained from a female donor with Graves disease. The nucleotides are TGCAGTGCGAGTTCTCGACTAGCGGGACAGGGATATGAGCAGTACTTC. Its protein product is CSASSRLAGQGYEQYF.